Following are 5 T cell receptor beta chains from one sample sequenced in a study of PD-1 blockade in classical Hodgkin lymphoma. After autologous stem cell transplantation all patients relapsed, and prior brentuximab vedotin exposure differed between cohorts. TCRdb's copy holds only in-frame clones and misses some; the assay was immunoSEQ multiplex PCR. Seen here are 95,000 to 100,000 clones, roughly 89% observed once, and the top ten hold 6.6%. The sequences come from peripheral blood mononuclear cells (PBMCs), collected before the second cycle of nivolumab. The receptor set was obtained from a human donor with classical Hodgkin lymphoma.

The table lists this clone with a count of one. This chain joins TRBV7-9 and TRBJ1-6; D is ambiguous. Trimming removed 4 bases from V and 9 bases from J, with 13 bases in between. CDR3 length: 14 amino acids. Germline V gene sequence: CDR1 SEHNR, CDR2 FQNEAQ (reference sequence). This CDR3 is CASSWAGIGSPLHF. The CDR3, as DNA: TGTGCCAGCAGCTGGGCCGGCATAGGTTCACCCCTCCACTTT.

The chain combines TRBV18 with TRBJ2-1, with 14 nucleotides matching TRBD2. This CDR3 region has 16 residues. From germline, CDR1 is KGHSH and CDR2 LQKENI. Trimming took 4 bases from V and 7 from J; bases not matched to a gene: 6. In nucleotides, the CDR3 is TGTGCCAGCTCACACCGACTAGCGGGGGGGTTGAATGAGCAGTTCTTC. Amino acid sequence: CASSHRLAGGLNEQFF.

Written as DNA, the CDR3 is TGCGCCAGCGTACGTGGAGGCCTGGAGCAGTTCTTC. This gives the protein CASVRGGLEQFF. The chain uses TRBV10-2 and TRBJ2-1; TRBD2 might be the D (5 bases). V lost 8 bases and J lost 10, with 15 bases in between. The CDR3 has 12 residues. Germline assignment: CDR1 WSHSY and CDR2 SAAADI.

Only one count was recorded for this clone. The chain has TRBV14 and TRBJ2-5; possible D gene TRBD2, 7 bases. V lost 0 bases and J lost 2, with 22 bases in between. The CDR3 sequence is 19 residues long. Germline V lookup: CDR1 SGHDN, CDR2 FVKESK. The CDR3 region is CASSQDETGGGAFQETQYF. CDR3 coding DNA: TGTGCCAGCAGCCAAGATGAGACAGGTGGGGGGGCCTTTCAAGAGACCCAGTACTTC.

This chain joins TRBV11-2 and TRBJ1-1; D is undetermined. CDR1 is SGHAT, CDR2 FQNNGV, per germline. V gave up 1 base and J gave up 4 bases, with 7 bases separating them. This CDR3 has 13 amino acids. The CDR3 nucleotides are TGTGCCAGCAGCTTAGGTCGGGGCACTGAAGCTTTCTTT. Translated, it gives CASSLGRGTEAFF.